The source of this T cell receptor (beta chain) is a study of cytomegalovirus exposure and HLA in healthy donors. Germline loops: CDR1 SGHTA, CDR2 FQGTGA. CDR3 size: 16 residues. The J segment lost 0 bases and the V segment lost 4 bases, leaving 2 bases of the junction unmatched. Amplification used 60 Vbeta primers and 13 Jbeta primers. Clones were read by immunoSEQ multiplex PCR, and TCRdb kept only the in-frame ones, dropping some. Of about 120,000 clones in the sample, roughly three quarters were seen once. This chain uses TRBV7-3 with TRBJ2-3; TRBD2 matches at 12 bases. Sequencing input: PBMCs. The TCR was taken from a man aged 30 to 45 in good health and CMV-seropositive. In DNA form, the CDR3 reads TGTGCCAGCAGCTCCGGGACTAGCGGGAGCACAGATACGCAGTATTTT. This encodes CASSSGTSGSTDTQYF.